The T cell receptor beta chain under discussion was sequenced for a study of blood T cell repertoires in COVID-19 (dated by TCRdb to 2020 to 2021). Concerning the study at large: Samples from collaborators originated in the United States, Italy and Spain and spanned both the acute and convalescent phases of COVID-19. Deeply sampled blood TCRbeta repertoires from subjects exposed to, actively infected with, or recovered from COVID-19 were included in the dataset. The samples were drawn from the first 160 participants of the ongoing ImmuneRACE study and from 1,200 or so subjects provided by 6 global collaborators. A de-identified subject ID, COVID-19 status, age in years and sex were almost always included in the sample metadata. The prospective study material was composed of cDNA or gDNA derived from T cells, B-cell-depleted T cells, or PBMCs. Where HLA class I and class II types were available, the types were taken from metadata supplied by the sample provider, not from assay-based typing. The repertoires were released in a freely available public database intended as a resource for research on the immune response to SARS-CoV-2. Overall study outcomes, separate from this receptor: The amount of clinical and demographic metadata varied by source and participant and was provided uncurated.

The immunoSEQ Assay, a bias-controlled multiplex PCR, was used to amplify TCRbeta CDR3 regions from genomic DNA. Regarding the original processing steps: The number of nucleated cells in each sample was estimated from the amplification of reference gene primers within the assay. Sequence reads were collapsed and filtered to measure the absolute abundance of every unique TCRbeta CDR3 rearrangement. For each sample, productive Simpson clonality was calculated as the square root of Simpson's diversity index across productive rearrangements. TCRdb stores this immuneACCESS table with in-frame sequences only. Part of the clones is absent; in the studies checked, under half of the shortfall reflects unresolved V genes, and no reason is known for the rest. D and trimming come from the DNA, and the V and J calls and clone size come from that table. For this sample there are about 380,000 clones; less than 85% appear just once. Clones ranked in the top ten supply approximately 3.6% of the sample.

The collaborating institutions used their own protocols to collect whole blood in K2EDTA tubes. For TCRbeta analysis, collaborators shipped samples as frozen whole blood, isolated PBMCs, or DNA extracted from either of those sample types. Of note for this clone: There is no known antigen for this receptor. Base-call qualities are not available, and no considerably larger clone is one nucleotide away.

The sequenced material came from peripheral blood. The sequence was collected from a woman between 18 and 29 years old with acute or convalescent COVID-19.

The DNA is as follows: TGTGCCAGCAGGCGGGACGGACAGAACACCGGGGAGCTGTTTTTT. Its coded protein is CASRRDGQNTGELFF. Rearrangement joined TRBV2 to TRBJ2-2; matching of 6 bases hints at TRBD2 as the D gene. The germline V gene gives CDR1 as SNHLY and CDR2 as FYNNEI. Deletion took 6 bases off V and 1 base off J, with a span of 12 bases between the germline ends. The CDR3, from cysteine to phenylalanine, totals 15 residues. Only the CDR3 part of the read is kept: 45 bases, read in frame from the first base. This CDR3, with the reference TRBV2 and TRBJ2-2 proteins standing in past its ends, gives the full variable domain EPEVTQTPSHQVTQMGQEVILRCVPISNHLYFYWYRQILGQKVEFLVSFYNNEISEKSEIFDDQFSVERPDGSNFTLKIRSTKLEDSAMYFCASRRDGQNTGELFFGEGSRLTVL.